These 32 T cell receptor beta chains were sequenced from one sample in a study of shared clonotypes between healthy human individuals. The repertoire was sequenced with immunoSEQ multiplex PCR; TCRdb's copy has only in-frame clones and lacks some. The top ten clones hold more than 0.35% of a sample with a few million clones, about 90% of them seen once. The specimen sequenced was naive CD4+ T cells from PBMCs. Subset in this sample: CD45RA+ positively selected. Receptors were obtained from a man younger than 30 in good health. Some clones in this sample may be carry-over from other donors' samples.

As regards this clone: Other DNA sequences in the same sample also yield this CDR3. The chain is built from TRBV2 and TRBJ2-3, with TRBD1 as a possible D gene (5 bases). Germline CDR1 reads SNHLY; CDR2 reads FYNNEI. There are 12 residues in the CDR3. The V end lost 3 bases, the J end lost 8 bases, and 9 bases lay between the germline ends. The CDR3 region has the DNA TGTGCCAGCAGTGATAGAGACAGTACGCAGTATTTT. Translation: CASSDRDSTQYF.

The chain employs TRBV7-2 and TRBJ1-1; D not resolved. The CDR3 is 14 residues long. V lost 5 bases and J lost 1, with 11 bases in between. Germline V gene lookup returns CDR1 SGHTA and CDR2 FQGNSA. DNA for the CDR3: TGTGCCAGCAGCACGCAGACGGGGAACACTGAAGCTTTCTTT. Amino acid sequence: CASSTQTGNTEAFF.

CDR3 residues: CASSVTPTGQYF. CDR3 nucleotides: TGTGCCAGCAGTGTAACGCCAACCGGGCAGTACTTC. The chain uses TRBV2 and TRBJ2-7; the D is unclear. The CDR3 is 12 amino acids. Trimming cost V 4 bases and J 9 bases, with 13 bases left between them. Germline V gene data show CDR1 as SNHLY and CDR2 as FYNNEI. The variable domain in full, completed from reference TRBV2 and TRBJ2-7, reads EPEVTQTPSHQVTQMGQEVILRCVPISNHLYFYWYRQILGQKVEFLVSFYNNEISEKSEIFDDQFSVERPDGSNFTLKIRSTKLEDSAMYFCASSVTPTGQYFGPGTRLTVT.

V usage is TRBV5-1 and J usage is TRBJ2-1, with no clear D. V shed 4 bases and J shed 0 bases, with 11 bases lying between them. This CDR3 is 15 amino acids long. CDR1 and CDR2 from the germline V gene are SGHRS and YFSETQ. The CDR3 sequence: CASSATLDSYNEQFF. The CDR3, as DNA: TGCGCCAGCAGCGCAACCCTGGACTCCTACAATGAGCAGTTCTTC.

This chain connects TRBV7-8 to TRBJ2-1, with D hard to call. With 1 base removed from V and 6 bases from J, the gap between germline ends came to 10 bases. This CDR3 is 14 amino acids long. Germline CDR1 and CDR2: SGHVS and FQNEAQ. As DNA, the CDR3 is TGTGCCAGCAGCTTAGTAGTAAGCCCCAATGAGCAGTTCTTC. It encodes CASSLVVSPNEQFF.

The V call is TRBV5-1, the J call TRBJ2-7; TRBD1 might be the D (6 bases). The CDR3 extends over 17 amino acids. Trimming stripped 0 bases from V and 0 bases from J, with 16 bases between. Germline CDR1 SGHRS, CDR2 YFSETQ. The CDR3 sequence is CASSLGLRDIPSYEQYF. CDR3 in DNA: TGCGCCAGCAGCTTGGGACTCCGGGACATTCCCTCCTACGAGCAGTACTTC. Full variable domain (missing parts from reference TRBV5-1 and TRBJ2-7): KAGVTQTPRYLIKTRGQQVTLSCSPISGHRSVSWYQQTPGQGLQFLFEYFSETQRNKGNFPGRFSGRQFSNSRSEMNVSTLELGDSALYLCASSLGLRDIPSYEQYFGPGTRLTVT.

The chain combines TRBV29-1 with TRBJ2-7; D possibly corresponds to TRBD2 (5 bases). The CDR3 covers 13 residues. Deletions cut 2 bases from V and 6 bases from J, with 14 bases between. Germline CDR1 and CDR2: SQVTM and ANQGSEA. The CDR3 reads CSVESTPEGEQYF. CDR3 bases: TGCAGCGTTGAATCAACTCCCGAGGGCGAGCAGTACTTC.

This clone was seen a single time. V and J are TRBV9 and TRBJ2-3, with TRBD2 identical over 9 bases. After removal of 3 bases from V and 2 bases from J, the junction contained 7 bases not matched to a gene. This CDR3 region has 16 residues. The germline CDR1 and CDR2 sequences are SGDLS and YYNGEE. CDR3 coding DNA: TGTGCCAGCAGCGCAATGACTAGCGGTCTCACAGATACGCAGTATTTT. This encodes CASSAMTSGLTDTQYF.

On this clone: Additional DNA sequences in this sample encode the identical CDR3. The chain recombines TRBV7-6 with TRBJ2-5; D not certain. The CDR3 runs 12 residues. The V end lost 0 bases, the J end lost 5 bases, and 4 bases lay between the germline ends. The germline V gene has CDR1 SGHVS and CDR2 FNYEAQ. CDR3: CASSLAGETQYF. CDR3 DNA: TGTGCCAGCAGCTTAGCAGGGGAGACCCAGTACTTC.

The chain joins TRBV9 to TRBJ1-1; D remains ambiguous. The CDR3 totals 15 residues. Trimming pared 0 bases from V and 1 base from J, leaving 10 bases between. The V gene's germline CDR1 is SGDLS and CDR2 YYNGEE. CDR3 DNA sequence: TGTGCCAGCAGCGTAGAGGGCAGCACGAACACTGAAGCTTTCTTT. The encoded protein is CASSVEGSTNTEAFF.

This clone was seen just once. The J gene is TRBJ2-7, the V gene TRBV5-6; 8 bases agree with TRBD2. The V and J ends lost 0 bases and 3 bases, in that order; junction bases with no gene match: 2. Germline lookup yields CDR1 SGHDT and CDR2 YYEEEE. The CDR3 runs 14 residues. CDR3: CASSLALADYEQYF. Here the CDR3 DNA reads TGTGCCAGCAGCTTGGCACTAGCGGACTACGAGCAGTACTTC.

The chain has TRBV5-1 and TRBJ2-5; 7 nucleotides agree with TRBD2. The CDR3 covers 15 residues. J was trimmed by 1 base and V by 6 bases; bases with no gene match: 9. The germline gives CDR1 SGHRS, CDR2 YFSETQ. The CDR3 loop reads CASNPGTTFQETQYF. CDR3 sequence (DNA): TGCGCCAGCAATCCCGGGACTACCTTCCAAGAGACCCAGTACTTC.

The chain is built from TRBV5-1 and TRBJ2-7; the D gene is possibly TRBD1 (5 bases). Germline CDR1 SGHRS, CDR2 YFSETQ. With 0 bases removed from V and 2 bases from J, the gap between germline ends came to 15 bases. This CDR3 comprises 16 residues. CDR3 loop: CASSLVSAGKAYEQYF. In DNA form, the CDR3 reads TGCGCCAGCAGCTTGGTTTCGGCAGGGAAAGCCTACGAGCAGTACTTC.

As regards this clone: Other nucleotide sequences in the sample specify the same CDR3. The chain recombines TRBV28 with TRBJ2-3; a weak D match, TRBD1 (5 bases). The germline CDR1 and CDR2 sequences are MDHEN and SYDVKM. Trimming took 1 base from V and 4 from J, leaving 9 bases between them. The CDR3 contains 14 residues. CDR3 sequence (DNA): TGTGCCAGCAGTTTATCGCAGGGTCCAGATACGCAGTATTTT. Protein: CASSLSQGPDTQYF. The full variable domain, rest sourced from reference TRBV28 and TRBJ2-3, is DVKVTQSSRYLVKRTGEKVFLECVQDMDHENMFWYRQDPGLGLRLIYFSYDVKMKEKGDIPEGYSVSREKKERFSLILESASTNQTSMYLCASSLSQGPDTQYFGPGTRLTVL.

V usage is TRBV1 and J usage is TRBJ2-3. TRBV1 corresponds to a pseudogene. The CDR3 sequence is 18 residues long. CDR3 coding DNA: TGCACCAGCAGCGACCTGTGCTATCGAACGCATTCCACAGATACGCAGTATTTT. As protein: CTSSDLCYRTHSTDTQYF.

This clone has just one count. The V and J genes are TRBV13 and TRBJ1-3, with D hard to call. V dropped 5 bases and J dropped 0 bases, with 8 bases sitting between them. The CDR3 loop spans 14 amino acids. The germline CDR1 and CDR2 sequences are PRHDT and FYEKMQ (reference sequence). The CDR3 nucleotides are TGTGCCAGCAGCCCACGGACCTCTGGAAACACCATATATTTT. Its translation: CASSPRTSGNTIYF. The entire variable domain, with the rest obtained from reference TRBV13 and TRBJ1-3, is as follows: AAGVIQSPRHLIKEKRETATLKCYPIPRHDTVYWYQQGPGQDPQFLISFYEKMQSDKGSIPDRFSAQQFSDYHSELNMSSLELGDSALYFCASSPRTSGNTIYFGEGSWLTVV.

Worth noting for this clone: The same CDR3 arises from other DNA sequences in this sample as well. The V and J genes are TRBV5-8 and TRBJ1-1; D gene uncertain. The CDR3 is 13 amino acids. Germline CDR1 SGHTS, CDR2 YDEGEE. V was clipped by 1 base and J by 0 bases, with 4 bases between them. This CDR3 is CASSLLMNTEAFF. The DNA of the CDR3 is TGTGCCAGCAGCTTGCTCATGAACACTGAAGCTTTCTTT.

The J gene is TRBJ2-2, the V gene TRBV5-1; D assignment may be TRBD1 or TRBD2 (5 bases each). This CDR3 has 16 amino acids. Trimming took 3 bases from V and 1 from J, leaving 13 bases between them. In germline, CDR1 is SGHRS, CDR2 YFSETQ. The CDR3 bases are TGCGCCAGCAGCTACCCCGGGACGGAGAACACCGGGGAGCTGTTTTTT. Translation gives CASSYPGTENTGELFF.

This chain joins TRBV7-9 and TRBJ2-1; 7 nucleotides align to TRBD1. The CDR3 extends over 12 amino acids. V shed 9 bases, J shed 6 bases, and the junction held 5 bases outside the gene matches. Germline values: CDR1 SEHNR, CDR2 FQNEAQ (reference sequence). The CDR3 loop reads CARTGSFNEQFF. CDR3 nucleotides: TGTGCCAGGACAGGGTCTTTCAATGAGCAGTTCTTC.

Only one count was recorded for this clone. Other DNA sequences in the same sample also yield this CDR3. The rearrangement links TRBV19 to TRBJ1-5; the match to TRBD1 covers 7 bases. The germline V gene has CDR1 LNHDA and CDR2 SQIVND (reference sequence). The CDR3 is 16 residues long. V was clipped by 3 bases and J by 0 bases; unmatched bases: 5. DNA of the CDR3: TGTGCCAGTAGTATCAGGGGGACCGATAGCAATCAGCCCCAGCATTTT. Amino acid sequence: CASSIRGTDSNQPQHF. Variable domain in full (rest from reference TRBV19 and TRBJ1-5): DGGITQSPKYLFRKEGQNVTLSCEQNLNHDAMYWYRQDPGQGLRLIYYSQIVNDFQKGDIAEGYSVSREKKESFPLTVTSAQKNPTAFYLCASSIRGTDSNQPQHFGDGTRLSIL.

The CDR3 region has the DNA TGTGCCAGCAGCTTACAGGGTGGTGTGGACGAGCAGTACTTC. Its protein is CASSLQGGVDEQYF. This chain links TRBV5-6 with TRBJ2-7, with a weak D call TRBD1 (6 bases). There are 14 residues in the CDR3. Trimming took 2 bases from V and 5 from J, leaving 14 bases between them. From germline, CDR1 is SGHDT and CDR2 YYEEEE.

This rearrangement joins TRBV19 to TRBJ1-1; a weak D match, TRBD1 (6 bases). This CDR3 is 13 amino acids long. Germline lookup yields CDR1 LNHDA and CDR2 SQIVND (reference sequence). V dropped 4 bases and J dropped 6 bases, with 12 bases sitting between them. The CDR3 DNA is TGTGCCAGTAGTACAGGGGACGGGCCTGAAGCTTTCTTT. Translation: CASSTGDGPEAFF.

V is TRBV14 and J is TRBJ2-7; 7 nucleotides match TRBD2. Germline CDR1 SGHDN, CDR2 FVKESK. V dropped 6 bases and J dropped 3; count of bases not matched to a gene: 8. The CDR3 contains 14 residues. CDR3 amino acids: CASRETGGFYEQYF. In nucleotides, the CDR3 is TGTGCCAGCAGAGAAACGGGGGGTTTCTACGAGCAGTACTTC.

The chain carries TRBV10-3 and TRBJ1-2; tentatively, D is TRBD1 (5 bases). The V end lost 1 base, the J end lost 2 bases, and 20 bases lay between the germline ends. Germline CDR1 is ENHRY and CDR2 is SYGVKD. This CDR3 is 18 amino acids long. The CDR3 protein is CAISEYYPMTETNYGYTF. The CDR3 DNA reads as TGTGCCATCAGTGAGTATTATCCAATGACAGAGACCAACTATGGCTACACCTTC.

The gene calls are TRBV28 and TRBJ1-4; 9 bases are shared with TRBD1. With V trimmed by 5 bases and J by 14 bases, 9 bases remained unmatched. Looked up from germline, CDR1 is MDHEN and CDR2 is SYDVKM. The CDR3 has 13 amino acids. Written as DNA, the CDR3 is TGTGCCAGCAGTCAAAACAGGGGGCTAAACCTGTTTTTT. Translating gives CASSQNRGLNLFF.

This rearrangement joins TRBV27 to TRBJ1-5; D uncertain. The length of the CDR3 is 17 residues. CDR1 is MNHEY and CDR2 is SMNVEV in the germline V gene (reference sequence). Trimming pared 2 bases from V and 2 bases from J, leaving 16 bases between. CDR3 in amino acids: CASSLSLRSLGNQPQHF. Written as DNA, the CDR3 is TGTGCCAGCAGTTTAAGTTTGAGGAGCCTCGGCAATCAGCCCCAGCATTTT.

This rearrangement joins TRBV6-1 to TRBJ2-7; unclear D gene. From germline, CDR1 is MNHNS and CDR2 SASEGT. The CDR3 runs 14 residues. V was clipped by 3 bases and J by 3 bases, with 12 bases between them. CDR3 loop: CASSDSRTYYEQYF. The CDR3 DNA reads TGTGCCAGCAGTGATTCCCGGACCTACTACGAGCAGTACTTC.

As DNA, the CDR3 is TGTGCCTGGAGTCTAGCGGGAGTGGTCCGGGCCAAAAACATTCAGTACTTC. Amino acid sequence: CAWSLAGVVRAKNIQYF. The rearrangement joins TRBV30 to TRBJ2-4, with 10 bases lining up with TRBD2. Germline V CDR1 and CDR2: GTSNPN, SVGIG (reference sequence). Germline trimming cut 2 bases from V and 1 base from J; bases unmatched to any gene: 8. This CDR3 is built from 17 residues.

V is TRBV9 and J is TRBJ2-3; 7 positions agree with TRBD2. From germline, CDR1 is SGDLS and CDR2 YYNGEE. The CDR3 totals 15 residues. V was pared by 3 bases and J by 4 bases, with 8 bases of the junction left unmatched. The CDR3 region is CASSGTSAGADTQYF. The DNA of the CDR3 is TGTGCCAGCAGCGGTACTAGCGCGGGGGCAGATACGCAGTATTTT.

The CDR3 nucleotides read TGCGCCAGCAGCAAGGGACAGAACTACGAGCAGTACTTC. This encodes CASSKGQNYEQYF. The V gene is TRBV5-1, the J gene TRBJ2-7; the match to TRBD1 covers 7 bases. The germline V gene has CDR1 SGHRS and CDR2 YFSETQ. After removal of 4 bases from V and 3 bases from J, the junction contained 4 bases not matched to a gene. This CDR3 spans 13 amino acids.

The chain uses TRBV28 and TRBJ2-7; 7 bases line up with TRBD1. Trimming at V came to 2 bases and at J to 7 bases, leaving 17 bases not matched to a gene. The CDR3 extends over 17 amino acids. From germline, CDR1 is MDHEN and CDR2 SYDVKM. The CDR3 nucleotides are TGTGCCAGCAGTTTAGTTTCGCTGCTTAAGGGGGCGCGGGAGCAGTACTTC. Its translation: CASSLVSLLKGAREQYF.

The chain recombines TRBV7-2 with TRBJ1-4, with unresolved D. The CDR3 is 13 residues long. V lost 7 bases to trimming and J lost 7 bases, with 13 bases between them. From germline, CDR1 is SGHTA and CDR2 FQGNSA. The CDR3 sequence: CASTGMDREKLFF. In DNA form, the CDR3 reads TGTGCCAGCACTGGGATGGACCGTGAAAAACTGTTTTTT.